The entry below gives a single T cell receptor beta chain sequence along with its context. The table lists this clonotype with a few counts. Its antigen is currently not known. No quality values exist for individual bases; no much larger clone is one base distant. A patient counted as having stable Graves' hyperthyroidism if no progression to ophthalmopathy occurred over 18 months of follow-up. Hyperthyroidism patients were newly diagnosed, with disease duration under 2 months, and aged 18 to 65 years. Exclusion was applied to patients with uncontrolled infections, other autoimmune diseases, pregnancy or lactation. Diagnoses relied on clinical symptoms, serum thyroxine and TRAb, thyroid ultrasound and orbital computed tomography. Ficoll-Paque density gradient centrifugation was used to isolate PBMCs from 10 ml of fresh peripheral blood. Total RNA was extracted using Trizol reagent, and RNA quality was assessed on an Agilent 2100 Bioanalyzer.

This sample stems from a study of T cells in Graves' hyperthyroidism and ophthalmopathy (dated by TCRdb to the late 2010s). Regarding the study in general: Peripheral blood samples were taken at the time of initial diagnosis, prior to any treatment. For training and testing, the 100 or so patients in the discovery cohort were randomly divided in a 7:3 ratio. The study also compared thyroid tissue and blood T-cell repertoires from about six Graves' hyperthyroidism patients. After sampling, hyperthyroidism patients received methimazole starting at 30 mg daily, and ophthalmopathy patients received high-dose intravenous methylprednisolone. An independent validation cohort of around 19 hyperthyroidism patients and about 15 patients who later progressed to ophthalmopathy tested prospective prediction of ophthalmopathy. TCR V-J signatures able to tell the groups apart were searched for in a discovery cohort of about a hundred patients, of whom more than 40 had Graves' ophthalmopathy and roughly 57 had stable Graves' hyperthyroidism. The paper reports TCR Vbeta CDR3 sequencing of over 120 peripheral blood samples: 43 ophthalmopathy, 70 to 85 hyperthyroidism and roughly 17 progressor patients. What the study reported, not specific to this receptor: In validation, the model predicted progression to ophthalmopathy with approximately 69% sensitivity and approximately 74% specificity, a median of 6.5 months before onset. No statistical method was used to set the sample size in advance, and investigators knew the group allocation. A 13 V-J signature model separated ophthalmopathy from stable hyperthyroidism, with around 88% sensitivity and 81.08% specificity in cross-validation and 80%/75% in testing. Most expanded thyroid clonotypes (frequency above 0.001) were also found in blood, which suggests that blood repertoires may mirror thyroid immune responses.

Amplification of TCR beta CDR3 regions was carried out from RNA transcripts. The TCR CDR3 was subjected to a first round of RT-PCR using the HTBI primer set and the Qiagen OneStep RT-PCR kit. Libraries were constructed in a second round of multiplex PCR, after which size selection and purification were performed. Libraries were sequenced paired-end with 100 bp reads on an Illumina HiSeq2000. Per the source publication's procedure: Raw data were processed with SOAPnuke, discarding reads with adapters, uncalled bases, mean Phred below 15, or no exact constant-primer or identifier match. COPE v1.2.5 was used to merge the high-quality paired reads, and each unique nucleotide sequence was defined as a clonotype. Clonotypes were aligned to IMGT TRBV, TRBD and TRBJ reference segments using MiTCR v1.1. Analysis was restricted to V-J combinations with a frequency above 0.0001, which covered 99.2% of repertoires. The TCS score was defined as the ratio of F50 (clonal expansion) to E x V (chaos), calculated using BLOSUM62-based TCRdist between CDR3 peptides within each V-J. Welch's t-statistics and random forest reduced approximately 520 V-J features to 10 to 15, which were used in a naive Bayes classifier (R e1071). TCRdb took the public reads, trimmed them with fastp at Q25, ran MiXCR for clone calling and kept in-frame beta chains. Rows with one shared CDR3 protein collapse into an entry with the most common genes and DNA. What appears here as the V and J calls and clone size reflects TCRdb's work, not the paper's. The sample profile shows around 290,000 distinct CDR3 sequences; around 15% of them were found once. Roughly 8.2% of the sample belongs to the ten largest clones.

CDR1 and CDR2 are drawn from the germline V gene (reference sequence): LNHDA, SQIVND. The CDR3 spans 17 residues, from the cysteine through the phenylalanine. The DNA shown is the 51-base CDR3, in frame from base 1. V is reduced by 5 bases and J by 4 bases, leaving a spacing of 22 bases between them. This receptor was identified in a middle-aged woman with Graves' hyperthyroidism. Material: blood. The chain links TRBV19 with TRBJ2-3, with the D gene tentatively TRBD1 or TRBD2, based on 6 matching bases in each. The CDR3 protein is CASSPLIRGGNPDTQYF. The DNA sequence reads TGTGCCAGTAGTCCTCTTATCAGGGGAGGAAACCCAGATACGCAGTATTTT.